This T cell receptor (beta chain) was retrieved from a study of blood T cell repertoires in COVID-19. About the research overall: Acute and convalescent COVID-19 samples came from the United States, Italy and Spain.

This table comes from immunoSEQ multiplex PCR, and its TCRdb copy is limited to in-frame clones, with some not included. The repertoire has about 120,000 clones, more than 60% of them found once; the top ten carry 2.3%. The V and J ends lost 6 bases and 0 bases respectively, with 12 bases between them. Per germline, CDR1 SNHLY and CDR2 FYNNEI. The CDR3 runs to 14 residues. The chain has TRBV2 and TRBJ2-7; the D gene is possibly TRBD1 (6 bases). The clonotype originates from a man aged 70 or older with acute or convalescent COVID-19. Sample: peripheral blood. CDR3 bases: TGTGCCAGCAGGTTCGGACAGAACTCCTACGAGCAGTACTTC. It encodes CASRFGQNSYEQYF.